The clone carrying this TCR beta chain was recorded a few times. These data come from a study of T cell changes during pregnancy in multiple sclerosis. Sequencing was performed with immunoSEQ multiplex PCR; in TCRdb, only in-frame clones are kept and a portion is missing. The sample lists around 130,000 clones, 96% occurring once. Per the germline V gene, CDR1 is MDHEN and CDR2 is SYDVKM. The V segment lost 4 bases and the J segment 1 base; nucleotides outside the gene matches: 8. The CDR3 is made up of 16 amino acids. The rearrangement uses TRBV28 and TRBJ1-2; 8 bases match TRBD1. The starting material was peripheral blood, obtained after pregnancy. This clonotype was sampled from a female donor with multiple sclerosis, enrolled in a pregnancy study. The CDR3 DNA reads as TGTGCCAGCAGTTCGCCCAGGGGGCCCGTTAACTATGGCTACACCTTC. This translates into CASSSPRGPVNYGYTF.